These 5 T cell receptor beta chains share one sample of origin, sequenced in a study of CD8 T cells in ankylosing spondylitis. TCRdb fed the 5' RACE reads into MiXCR, producing one record per CDR3 protein. The table has approximately 180,000 distinct CDR3 sequences, 15% to 20% seen once. Sequencing was carried out using blood, either unsorted or a sorted T cell fraction (not recorded which). The receptors come from a male donor between 10 and 30 years old with ankylosing spondylitis or in good health (not recorded which).

This clonotype was recorded at least ten times. The rearrangement joins TRBV12-3 or TRBV12-4 to TRBJ2-1, with a weak D call TRBD2 (5 bases). Trimming cost V 1 base and J 12 bases, with 10 bases left between them. The CDR3 length is 12 residues. DNA for the CDR3: TGTGCCAGCAGTTTAGGTGGGGAGTCGCAGTTCTTC. Its protein product is CASSLGGESQFF.

At least ten counts were recorded for this clonotype. The chain links TRBV12-3 or TRBV12-4 to TRBJ2-2; TRBD1 agrees at 8 bases. Trimming cost V 6 bases and J 6 bases; bases outside gene matches: 6. The CDR3 loop spans 14 amino acids. The CDR3 reads CASRTGGYSGELFF. The CDR3 coding sequence is TGTGCCAGCAGAACAGGGGGGTATTCCGGGGAGCTGTTTTTT.

This clonotype showed up many times. The chain joins TRBV20-1 to TRBJ2-1, with 12 bases identical to TRBD2. The germline V gene has CDR1 DFQATT and CDR2 SNEGSKA (reference sequence). Germline trimming cut 5 bases from V and 5 bases from J; bases unmatched to any gene: 7. The CDR3 loop spans 15 amino acids. The CDR3 nucleotides are TGCAGTGCTCCGGCTAGCGGGAGGGCCAACAATGAGCAGTTCTTC. This sequence encodes CSAPASGRANNEQFF.

The chain couples TRBV11-2 to TRBJ1-3; no firm D call. The germline V and J ends were trimmed by 2 bases and 0 bases, with 11 bases remaining between them. This CDR3 spans 16 amino acids. Germline CDR1 reads SGHAT; CDR2 reads FQNNGV. The chain's CDR3 is CASSLLPQDSGNTIYF. In DNA, the CDR3 is TGTGCCAGCAGCTTATTACCCCAGGACTCTGGAAACACCATATATTTT.

This clonotype was seen repeatedly, ten times or more. CDR3 sequence (DNA): TGTGCCAGCAGTGAAGGGGCGGAGAATGAAAAACTGTTTTTT. Residues: CASSEGAENEKLFF. The chain has TRBV25-1 and TRBJ1-4; weak D call: TRBD1 (5 bases). CDR1 MGHDK and CDR2 SYGVNS come from the germline V gene. Trimming shortened V by 2 bases and J by 5 bases, and 9 bases separated the two germline ends. The CDR3 sequence is 14 residues long.